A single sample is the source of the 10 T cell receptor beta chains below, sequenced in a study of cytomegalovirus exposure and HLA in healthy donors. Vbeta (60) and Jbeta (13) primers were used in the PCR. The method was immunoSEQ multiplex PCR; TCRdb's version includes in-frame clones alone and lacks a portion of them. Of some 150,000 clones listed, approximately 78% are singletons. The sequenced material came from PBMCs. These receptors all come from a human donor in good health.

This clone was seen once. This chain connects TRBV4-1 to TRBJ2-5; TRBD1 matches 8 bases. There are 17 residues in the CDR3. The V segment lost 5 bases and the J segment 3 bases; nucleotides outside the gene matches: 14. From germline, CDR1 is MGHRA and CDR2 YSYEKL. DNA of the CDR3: TGCGCCAGCAGCGCCTGGACAGGGCGCCATCCCGAAGAGACCCAGTACTTC. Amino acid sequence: CASSAWTGRHPEETQYF.

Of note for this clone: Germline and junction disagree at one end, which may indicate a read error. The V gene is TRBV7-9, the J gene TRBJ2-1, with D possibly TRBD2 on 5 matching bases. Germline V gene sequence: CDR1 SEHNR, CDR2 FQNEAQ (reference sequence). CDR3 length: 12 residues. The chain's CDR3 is CSSSLTGYEQFF. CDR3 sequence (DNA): TGTTCCAGCAGCTTGACGGGGTATGAGCAGTTCTTC.

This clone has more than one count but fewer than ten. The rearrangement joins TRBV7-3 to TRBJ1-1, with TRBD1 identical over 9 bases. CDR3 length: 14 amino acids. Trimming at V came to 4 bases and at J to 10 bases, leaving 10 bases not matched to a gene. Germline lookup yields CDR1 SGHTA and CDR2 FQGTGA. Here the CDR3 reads CASSSFPGQGRAFF. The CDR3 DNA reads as TGTGCCAGCAGCTCCTTTCCGGGACAGGGTCGAGCTTTCTTT.

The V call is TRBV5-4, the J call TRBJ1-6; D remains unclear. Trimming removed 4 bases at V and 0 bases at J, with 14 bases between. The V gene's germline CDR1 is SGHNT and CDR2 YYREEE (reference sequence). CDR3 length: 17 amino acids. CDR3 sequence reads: CASSINIGSSYNSPLHF. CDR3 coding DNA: TGTGCCAGCAGCATTAACATTGGGAGCTCCTATAATTCACCCCTCCACTTT.

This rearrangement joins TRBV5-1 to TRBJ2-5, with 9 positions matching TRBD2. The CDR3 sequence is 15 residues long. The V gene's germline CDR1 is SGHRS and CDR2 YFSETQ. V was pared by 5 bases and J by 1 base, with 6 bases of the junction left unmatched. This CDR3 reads CASRGGGALQETQYF. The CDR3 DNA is TGCGCCAGCAGAGGCGGGGGGGCCCTCCAAGAGACCCAGTACTTC. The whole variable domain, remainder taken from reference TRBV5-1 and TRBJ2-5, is KAGVTQTPRYLIKTRGQQVTLSCSPISGHRSVSWYQQTPGQGLQFLFEYFSETQRNKGNFPGRFSGRQFSNSRSEMNVSTLELGDSALYLCASRGGGALQETQYFGPGTRLLVL.

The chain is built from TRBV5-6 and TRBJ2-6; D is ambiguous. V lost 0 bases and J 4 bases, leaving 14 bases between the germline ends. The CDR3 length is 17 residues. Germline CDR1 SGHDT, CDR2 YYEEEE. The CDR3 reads CASSLAGSDGGANVLTF. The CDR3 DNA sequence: TGTGCCAGCAGCTTGGCCGGGTCCGACGGGGGGGCCAACGTCCTGACTTTC.

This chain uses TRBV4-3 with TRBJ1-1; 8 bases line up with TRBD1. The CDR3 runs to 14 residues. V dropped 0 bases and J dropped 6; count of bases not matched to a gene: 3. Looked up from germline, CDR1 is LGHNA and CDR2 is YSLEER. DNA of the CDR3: TGCGCCAGCAGCCAAGACGAGACAGGGGCTGAAGCTTTCTTT. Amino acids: CASSQDETGAEAFF.

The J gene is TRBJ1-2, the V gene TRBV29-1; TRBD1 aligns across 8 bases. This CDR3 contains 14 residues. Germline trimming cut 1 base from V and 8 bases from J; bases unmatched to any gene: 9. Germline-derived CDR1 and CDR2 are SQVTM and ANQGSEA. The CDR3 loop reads CSVEARQGSWGYTF. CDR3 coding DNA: TGCAGCGTTGAAGCGAGACAGGGGTCTTGGGGCTACACCTTC.

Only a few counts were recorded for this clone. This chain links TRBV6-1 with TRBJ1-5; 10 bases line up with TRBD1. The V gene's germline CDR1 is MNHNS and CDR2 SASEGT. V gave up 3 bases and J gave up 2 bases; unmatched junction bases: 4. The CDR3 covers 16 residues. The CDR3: CASSDLTGGRNQPQHF. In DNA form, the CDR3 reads TGTGCCAGCAGTGATCTGACAGGGGGCCGCAATCAGCCCCAGCATTTT.

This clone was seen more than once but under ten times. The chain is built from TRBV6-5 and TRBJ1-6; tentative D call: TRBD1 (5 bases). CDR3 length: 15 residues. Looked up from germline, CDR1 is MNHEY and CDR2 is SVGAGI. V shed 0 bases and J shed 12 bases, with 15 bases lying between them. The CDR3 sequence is CASSYSYGAGQPLHF. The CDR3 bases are TGTGCCAGCAGTTACTCGTATGGGGCTGGCCAACCCCTCCACTTT.